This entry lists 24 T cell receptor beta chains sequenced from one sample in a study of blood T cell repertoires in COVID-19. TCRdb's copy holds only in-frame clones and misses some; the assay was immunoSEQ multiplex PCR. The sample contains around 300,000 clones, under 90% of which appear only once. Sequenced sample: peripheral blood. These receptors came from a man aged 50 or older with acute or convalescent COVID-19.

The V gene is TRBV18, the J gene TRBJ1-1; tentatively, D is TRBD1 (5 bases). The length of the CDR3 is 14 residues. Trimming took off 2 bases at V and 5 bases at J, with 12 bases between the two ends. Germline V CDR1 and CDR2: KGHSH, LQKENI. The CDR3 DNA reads TGTGCCAGCTCACCAATCGGGGGGGAAACTGAAGCTTTCTTT. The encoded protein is CASSPIGGETEAFF.

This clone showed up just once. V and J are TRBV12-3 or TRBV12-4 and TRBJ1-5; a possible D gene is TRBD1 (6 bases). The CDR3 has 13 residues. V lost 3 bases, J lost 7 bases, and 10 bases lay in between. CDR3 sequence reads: CASSLNRVQPQHF. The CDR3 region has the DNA TGTGCCAGCAGTTTGAACAGGGTACAGCCCCAGCATTTT.

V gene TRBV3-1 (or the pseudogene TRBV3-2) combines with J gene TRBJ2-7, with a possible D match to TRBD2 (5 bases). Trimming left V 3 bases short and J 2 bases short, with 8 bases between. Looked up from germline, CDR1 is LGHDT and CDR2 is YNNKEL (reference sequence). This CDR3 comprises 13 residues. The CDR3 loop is CASSQRAPYEQYF. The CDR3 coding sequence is TGTGCCAGCAGCCAGAGGGCCCCCTACGAGCAGTACTTC.

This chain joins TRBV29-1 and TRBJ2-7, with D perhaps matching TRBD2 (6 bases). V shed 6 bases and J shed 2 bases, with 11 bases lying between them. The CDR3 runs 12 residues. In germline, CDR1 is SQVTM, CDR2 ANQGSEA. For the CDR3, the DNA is TGCAGCGTAGGAGGGAGTACCTACGAGCAGTACTTC. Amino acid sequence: CSVGGSTYEQYF.

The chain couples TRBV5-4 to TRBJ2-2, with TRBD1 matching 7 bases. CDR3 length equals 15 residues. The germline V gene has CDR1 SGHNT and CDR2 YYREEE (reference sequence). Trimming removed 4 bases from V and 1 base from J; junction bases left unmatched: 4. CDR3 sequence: CASSPGTVNTGELFF. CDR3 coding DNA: TGTGCCAGCAGCCCTGGGACAGTGAACACCGGGGAGCTGTTTTTT.

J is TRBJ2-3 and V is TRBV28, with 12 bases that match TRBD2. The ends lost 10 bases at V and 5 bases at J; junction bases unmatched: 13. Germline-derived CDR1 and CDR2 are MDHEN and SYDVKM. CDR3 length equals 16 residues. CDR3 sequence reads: CATRLGLAGGGDTQYF. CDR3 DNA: TGTGCCACCCGACTTGGCCTAGCGGGGGGGGGAGATACGCAGTATTTT.

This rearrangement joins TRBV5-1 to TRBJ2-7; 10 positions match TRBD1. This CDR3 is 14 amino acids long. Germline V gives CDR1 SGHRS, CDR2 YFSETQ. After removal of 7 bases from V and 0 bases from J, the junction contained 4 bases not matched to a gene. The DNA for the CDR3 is TGCGCCAGCGCGGGGGACAGGGGCTCCTACGAGCAGTACTTC. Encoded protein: CASAGDRGSYEQYF.

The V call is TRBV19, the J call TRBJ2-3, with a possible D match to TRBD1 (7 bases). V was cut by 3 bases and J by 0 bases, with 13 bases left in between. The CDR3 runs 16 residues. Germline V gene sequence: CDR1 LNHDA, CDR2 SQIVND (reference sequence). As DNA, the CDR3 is TGTGCCAGTAGTATGGAGGGGGCCCCAAGCACAGATACGCAGTATTTT. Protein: CASSMEGAPSTDTQYF. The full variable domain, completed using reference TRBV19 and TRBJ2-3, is DGGITQSPKYLFRKEGQNVTLSCEQNLNHDAMYWYRQDPGQGLRLIYYSQIVNDFQKGDIAEGYSVSREKKESFPLTVTSAQKNPTAFYLCASSMEGAPSTDTQYFGPGTRLTVL.

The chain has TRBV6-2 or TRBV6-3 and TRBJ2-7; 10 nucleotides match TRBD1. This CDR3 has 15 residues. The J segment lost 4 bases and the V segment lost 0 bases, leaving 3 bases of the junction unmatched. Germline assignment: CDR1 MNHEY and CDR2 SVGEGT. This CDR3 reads CASSYSGTGVYEQYF. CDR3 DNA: TGTGCCAGCAGTTACTCCGGGACAGGGGTATACGAGCAGTACTTC.

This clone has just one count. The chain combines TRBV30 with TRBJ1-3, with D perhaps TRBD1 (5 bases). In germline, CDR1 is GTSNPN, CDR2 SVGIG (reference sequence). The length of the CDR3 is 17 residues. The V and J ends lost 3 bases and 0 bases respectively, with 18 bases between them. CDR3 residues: CAWRGGWPGRSGNTIYF. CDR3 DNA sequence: TGTGCCTGGAGGGGGGGGTGGCCGGGCCGCTCTGGAAACACCATATATTTT.

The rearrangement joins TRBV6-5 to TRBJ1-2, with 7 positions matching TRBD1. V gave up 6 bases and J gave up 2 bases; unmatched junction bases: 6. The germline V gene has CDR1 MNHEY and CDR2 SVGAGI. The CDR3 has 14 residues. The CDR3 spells CASSDGTVNYGYTF. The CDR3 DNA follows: TGTGCCAGCAGCGACGGGACAGTCAACTATGGCTACACCTTC.

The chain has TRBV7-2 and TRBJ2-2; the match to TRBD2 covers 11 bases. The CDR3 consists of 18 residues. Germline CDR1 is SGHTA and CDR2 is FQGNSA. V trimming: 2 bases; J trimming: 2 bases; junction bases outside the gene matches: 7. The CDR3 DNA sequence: TGTGCCAGCAGCTTAATAATCCTAGCGGGGGGCAACACCGGGGAGCTGTTTTTT. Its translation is CASSLIILAGGNTGELFF.

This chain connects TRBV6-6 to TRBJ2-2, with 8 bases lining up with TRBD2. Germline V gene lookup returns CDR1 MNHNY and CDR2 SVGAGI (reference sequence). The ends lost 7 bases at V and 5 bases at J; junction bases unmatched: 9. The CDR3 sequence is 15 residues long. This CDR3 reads CASTSTGGVTGELFF. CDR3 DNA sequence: TGTGCCAGCACATCCACGGGGGGGGTTACCGGGGAGCTGTTTTTT.

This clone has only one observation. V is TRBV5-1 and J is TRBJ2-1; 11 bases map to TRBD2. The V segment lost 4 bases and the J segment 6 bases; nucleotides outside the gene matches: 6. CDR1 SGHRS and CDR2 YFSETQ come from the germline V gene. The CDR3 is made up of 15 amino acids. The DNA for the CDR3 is TGCGCCAGCAGCCCACTAGCGGGGGCCGCCAATGAGCAGTTCTTC. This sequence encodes CASSPLAGAANEQFF.

The CDR3 loop reads CASSPGGGNTIYF. DNA for the CDR3: TGTGCCAGCAGTCCCGGCGGAGGAAACACCATATATTTT. The genes are TRBV27 and TRBJ1-3; D is unresolved. CDR3 length: 13 amino acids. Germline CDR1 is MNHEY and CDR2 is SMNVEV (reference sequence). V was pared by 5 bases and J by 4 bases, with 9 bases between.

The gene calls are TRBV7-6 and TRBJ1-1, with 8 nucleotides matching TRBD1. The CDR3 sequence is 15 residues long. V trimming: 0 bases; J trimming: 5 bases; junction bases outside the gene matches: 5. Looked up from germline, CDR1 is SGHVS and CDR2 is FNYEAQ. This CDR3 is CASSLAQGAGTEAFF. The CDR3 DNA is TGTGCCAGCAGCTTAGCCCAGGGGGCAGGGACTGAAGCTTTCTTT. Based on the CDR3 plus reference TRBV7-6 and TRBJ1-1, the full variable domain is GAGVSQSPRYKVTKRGQDVALRCDPISGHVSLYWYRQALGQGPEFLTYFNYEAQQDKSGLPNDRFSAERPEGSISTLTIQRTEQRDSAMYRCASSLAQGAGTEAFFGQGTRLTVV.

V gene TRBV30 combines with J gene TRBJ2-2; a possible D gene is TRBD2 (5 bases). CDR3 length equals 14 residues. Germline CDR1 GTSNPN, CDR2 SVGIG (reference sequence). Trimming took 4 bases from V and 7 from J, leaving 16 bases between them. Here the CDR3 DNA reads TGTGCCTGGACCCCGGGCGGGTGGAGCGGGGAGCTGTTTTTT. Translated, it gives CAWTPGGWSGELFF.

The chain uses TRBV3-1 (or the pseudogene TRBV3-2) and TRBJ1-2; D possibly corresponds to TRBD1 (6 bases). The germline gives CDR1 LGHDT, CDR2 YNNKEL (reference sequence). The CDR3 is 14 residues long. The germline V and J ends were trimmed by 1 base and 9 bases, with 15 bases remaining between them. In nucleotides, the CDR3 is TGTGCCAGCAGCCAAGTAGGGGGACTACCAAGCTACACCTTC. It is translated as CASSQVGGLPSYTF.

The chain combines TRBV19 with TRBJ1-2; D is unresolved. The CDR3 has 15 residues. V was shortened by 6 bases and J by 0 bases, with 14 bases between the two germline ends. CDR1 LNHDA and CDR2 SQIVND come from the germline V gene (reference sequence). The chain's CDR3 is CASRRGGGSNYGYTF. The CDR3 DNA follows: TGTGCCAGTAGGCGGGGTGGCGGTTCTAACTATGGCTACACCTTC.

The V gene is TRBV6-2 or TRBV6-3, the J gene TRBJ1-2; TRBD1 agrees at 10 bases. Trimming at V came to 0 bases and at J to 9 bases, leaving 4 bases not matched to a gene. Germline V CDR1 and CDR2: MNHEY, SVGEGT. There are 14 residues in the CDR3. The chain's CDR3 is CASSYSDRGDRYTF. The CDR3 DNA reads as TGTGCCAGCAGTTACTCGGACAGGGGGGATCGCTACACCTTC.

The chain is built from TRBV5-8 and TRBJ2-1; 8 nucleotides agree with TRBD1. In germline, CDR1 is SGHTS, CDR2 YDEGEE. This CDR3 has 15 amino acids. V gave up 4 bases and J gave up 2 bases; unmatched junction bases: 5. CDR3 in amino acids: CASSPWTGTYNEQFF. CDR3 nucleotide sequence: TGTGCCAGCAGCCCCTGGACAGGGACCTACAATGAGCAGTTCTTC.

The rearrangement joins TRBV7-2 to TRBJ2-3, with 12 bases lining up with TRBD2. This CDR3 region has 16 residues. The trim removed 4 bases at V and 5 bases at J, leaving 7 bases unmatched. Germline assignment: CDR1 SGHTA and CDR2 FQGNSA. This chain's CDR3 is CASSSPSGGAGDTQYF. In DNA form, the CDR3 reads TGTGCCAGCAGCTCCCCTAGCGGGGGGGCGGGAGATACGCAGTATTTT.

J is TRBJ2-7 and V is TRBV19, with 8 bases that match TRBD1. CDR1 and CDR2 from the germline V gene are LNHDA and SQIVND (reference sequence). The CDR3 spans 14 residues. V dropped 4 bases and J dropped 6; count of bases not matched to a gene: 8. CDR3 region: CASSTQGALSEQYF. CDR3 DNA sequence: TGTGCCAGTAGTACGCAGGGGGCTCTCTCCGAGCAGTACTTC.

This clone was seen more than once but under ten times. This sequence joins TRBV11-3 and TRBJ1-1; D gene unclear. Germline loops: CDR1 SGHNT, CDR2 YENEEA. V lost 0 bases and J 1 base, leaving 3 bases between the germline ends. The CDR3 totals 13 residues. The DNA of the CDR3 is TGTGCCAGCAGCTTAGACGGGAACACTGAAGCTTTCTTT. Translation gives CASSLDGNTEAFF.